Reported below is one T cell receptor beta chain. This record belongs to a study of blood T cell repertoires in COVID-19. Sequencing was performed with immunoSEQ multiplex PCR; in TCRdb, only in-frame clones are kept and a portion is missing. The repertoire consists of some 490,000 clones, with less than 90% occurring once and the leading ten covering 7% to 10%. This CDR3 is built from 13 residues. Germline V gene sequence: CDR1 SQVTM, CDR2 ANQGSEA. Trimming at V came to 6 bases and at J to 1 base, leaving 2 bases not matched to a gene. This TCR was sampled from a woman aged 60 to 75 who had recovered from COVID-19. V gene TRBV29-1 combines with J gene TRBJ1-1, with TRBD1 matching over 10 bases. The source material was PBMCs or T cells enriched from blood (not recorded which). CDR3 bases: TGCAGCGTCGACAGGGGGCCGAACACTGAAGCTTTCTTT. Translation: CSVDRGPNTEAFF.